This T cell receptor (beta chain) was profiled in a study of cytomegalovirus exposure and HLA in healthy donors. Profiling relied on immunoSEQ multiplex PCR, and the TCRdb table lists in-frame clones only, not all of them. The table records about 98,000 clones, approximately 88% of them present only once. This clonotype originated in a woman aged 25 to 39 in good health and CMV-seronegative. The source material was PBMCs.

The CDR3 DNA is TGTGCCAGCAGCGCAGACTCCCACTACGAGCAGTACTTC. This translates into CASSADSHYEQYF. The chain joins TRBV9 to TRBJ2-7; D call uncertain. This CDR3 is 13 amino acids long. Germline V gene lookup returns CDR1 SGDLS and CDR2 YYNGEE. Trimming removed 3 bases from V and 3 bases from J, with 10 bases in between. Supplemented by reference TRBV9 and TRBJ2-7, the full variable domain reads DSGVTQTPKHLITATGQRVTLRCSPRSGDLSVYWYQQSLDQGLQFLIQYYNGEERAKGNILERFSAQQFPDLHSELNLSSLELGDSALYFCASSADSHYEQYFGPGTRLTVT.